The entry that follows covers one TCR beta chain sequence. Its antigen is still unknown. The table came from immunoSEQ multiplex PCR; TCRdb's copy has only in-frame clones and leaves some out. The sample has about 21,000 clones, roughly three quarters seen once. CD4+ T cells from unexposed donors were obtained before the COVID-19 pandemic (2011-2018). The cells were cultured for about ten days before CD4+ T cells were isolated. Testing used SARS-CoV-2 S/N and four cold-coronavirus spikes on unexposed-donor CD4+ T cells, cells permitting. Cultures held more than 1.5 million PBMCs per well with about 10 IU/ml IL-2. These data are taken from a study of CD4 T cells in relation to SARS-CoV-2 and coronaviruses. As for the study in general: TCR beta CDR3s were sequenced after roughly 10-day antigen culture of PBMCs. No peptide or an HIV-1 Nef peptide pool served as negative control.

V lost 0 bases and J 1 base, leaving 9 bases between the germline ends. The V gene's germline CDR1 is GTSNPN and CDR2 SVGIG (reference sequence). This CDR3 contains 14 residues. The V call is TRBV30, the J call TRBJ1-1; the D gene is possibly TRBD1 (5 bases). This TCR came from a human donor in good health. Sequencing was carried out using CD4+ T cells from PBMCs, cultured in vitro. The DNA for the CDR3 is TGTGCCTGGAGTGTAACCGGGGGGAACACTGAAGCTTTCTTT. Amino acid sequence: CAWSVTGGNTEAFF. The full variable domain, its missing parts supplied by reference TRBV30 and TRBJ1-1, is SQTIHQWPATLVQPVGSPLSLECTVEGTSNPNLYWYRQAAGRGLQLLFYSVGIGQISSEVPQNLSASRPQDRQFILSSKKLLLSDSGFYLCAWSVTGGNTEAFFGQGTRLTVV.